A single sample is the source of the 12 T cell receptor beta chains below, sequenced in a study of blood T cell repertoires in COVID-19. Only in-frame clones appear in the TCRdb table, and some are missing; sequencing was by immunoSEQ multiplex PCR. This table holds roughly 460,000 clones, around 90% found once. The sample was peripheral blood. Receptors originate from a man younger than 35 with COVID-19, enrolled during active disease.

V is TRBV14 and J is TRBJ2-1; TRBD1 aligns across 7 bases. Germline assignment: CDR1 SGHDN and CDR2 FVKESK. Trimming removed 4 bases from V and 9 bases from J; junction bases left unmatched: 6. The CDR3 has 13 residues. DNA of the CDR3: TGTGCCAGCAGCCCCACAGGGGAAGGTGAGCAGTTCTTC. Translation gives CASSPTGEGEQFF.

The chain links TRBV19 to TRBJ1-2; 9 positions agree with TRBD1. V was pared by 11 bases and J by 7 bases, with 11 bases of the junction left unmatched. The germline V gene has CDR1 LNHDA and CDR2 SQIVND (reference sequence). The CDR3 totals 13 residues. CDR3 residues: CAGSPGTGFGYTF. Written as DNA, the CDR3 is TGTGCCGGCAGTCCCGGGACAGGGTTTGGCTACACCTTC.

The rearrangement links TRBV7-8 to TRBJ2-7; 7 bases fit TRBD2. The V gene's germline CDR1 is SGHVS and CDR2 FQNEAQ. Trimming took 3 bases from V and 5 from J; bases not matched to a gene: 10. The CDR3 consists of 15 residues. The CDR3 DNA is TGTGCCAGCAGCTTCCGCGCAGTGCGGGGGAACGAGCAGTACTTC. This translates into CASSFRAVRGNEQYF.

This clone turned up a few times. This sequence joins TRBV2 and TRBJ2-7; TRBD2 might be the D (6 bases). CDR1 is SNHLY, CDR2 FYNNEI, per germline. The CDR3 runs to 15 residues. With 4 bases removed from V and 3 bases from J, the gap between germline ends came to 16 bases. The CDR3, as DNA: TGTGCCAGCAGTGGAGGTCGGGGGAACATCTACGAGCAGTACTTC. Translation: CASSGGRGNIYEQYF.

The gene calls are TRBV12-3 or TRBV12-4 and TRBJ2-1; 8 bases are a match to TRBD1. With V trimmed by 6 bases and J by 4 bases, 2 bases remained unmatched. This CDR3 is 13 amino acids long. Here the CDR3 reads CASRGQDYNEQFF. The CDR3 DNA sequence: TGTGCCAGCAGGGGACAGGATTACAATGAGCAGTTCTTC.

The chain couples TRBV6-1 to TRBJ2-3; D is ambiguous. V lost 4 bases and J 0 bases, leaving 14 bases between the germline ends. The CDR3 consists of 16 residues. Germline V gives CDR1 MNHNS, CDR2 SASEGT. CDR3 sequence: CASSVVERLSTDTQYF. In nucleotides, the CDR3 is TGTGCCAGCAGTGTTGTGGAGAGACTTAGCACAGATACGCAGTATTTT.

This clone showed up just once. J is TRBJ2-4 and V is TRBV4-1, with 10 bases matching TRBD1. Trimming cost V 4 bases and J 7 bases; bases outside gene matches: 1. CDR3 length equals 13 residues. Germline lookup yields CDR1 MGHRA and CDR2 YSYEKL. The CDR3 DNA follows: TGCGCCAGCAGCCCGGGACAGGGGAACATTCAGTACTTC. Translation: CASSPGQGNIQYF.

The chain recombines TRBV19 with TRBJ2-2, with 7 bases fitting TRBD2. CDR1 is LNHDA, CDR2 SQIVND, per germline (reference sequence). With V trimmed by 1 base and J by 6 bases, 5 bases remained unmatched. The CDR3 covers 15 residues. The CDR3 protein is CASSIGTRSPGELFF. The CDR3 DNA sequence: TGTGCCAGTAGTATAGGGACTAGAAGTCCCGGGGAGCTGTTTTTT.

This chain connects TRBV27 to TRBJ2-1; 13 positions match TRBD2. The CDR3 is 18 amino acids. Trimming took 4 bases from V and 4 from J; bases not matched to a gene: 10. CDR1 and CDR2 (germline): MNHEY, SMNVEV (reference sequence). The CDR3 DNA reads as TGTGCCAGCAGTTCTCGACTAGCGGGAGGACTTTCGTACAATGAGCAGTTCTTC. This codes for CASSSRLAGGLSYNEQFF.

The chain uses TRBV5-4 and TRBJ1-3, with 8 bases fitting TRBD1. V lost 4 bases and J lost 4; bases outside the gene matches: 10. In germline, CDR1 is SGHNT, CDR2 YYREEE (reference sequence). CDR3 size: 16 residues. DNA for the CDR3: TGTGCCAGCAGCACTGACAGGGGAGTCAGAGGAAACACCATATATTTT. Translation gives CASSTDRGVRGNTIYF.

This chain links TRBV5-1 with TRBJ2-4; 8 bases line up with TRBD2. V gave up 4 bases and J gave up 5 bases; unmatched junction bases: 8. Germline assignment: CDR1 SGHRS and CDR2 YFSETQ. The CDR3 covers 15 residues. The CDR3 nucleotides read TGCGCCAGCAGCCCGGGGGGGTTCGGCGAAAACATTCAGTACTTC. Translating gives CASSPGGFGENIQYF. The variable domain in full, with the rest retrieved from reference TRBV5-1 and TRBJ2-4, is KAGVTQTPRYLIKTRGQQVTLSCSPISGHRSVSWYQQTPGQGLQFLFEYFSETQRNKGNFPGRFSGRQFSNSRSEMNVSTLELGDSALYLCASSPGGFGENIQYFGAGTRLSVL.

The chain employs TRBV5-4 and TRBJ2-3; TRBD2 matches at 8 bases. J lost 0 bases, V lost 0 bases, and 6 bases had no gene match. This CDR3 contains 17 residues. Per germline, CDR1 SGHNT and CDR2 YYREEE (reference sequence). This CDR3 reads CASSLARGGLSTDTQYF. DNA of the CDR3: TGTGCCAGCAGCTTGGCCCGGGGGGGCCTTAGCACAGATACGCAGTATTTT.